Below, 30 T cell receptor beta chains from the same sample are listed, as sequenced in a study of CD8+ T cells in alopecia areata. Isolated RNA was reverse transcribed into cDNA used as the sequencing template. Libraries were prepared by immunoSEQ multiplex PCR; TCRdb keeps only in-frame clonotypes and omits some of them. The profile shows 7,000 or so clones, around 60% of them singletons. Stated treatment: oral pan-JAK inhibitor, 5-10 mg twice daily. Alopecia areata patients had lesional scalp punch biopsies and peripheral blood taken from them. Sequenced material: skin, taken at week 4, from a patient treated with tofacitinib. The source is a human donor with alopecia areata.

The CDR3 reads CASSLVPDTQYF. The CDR3 DNA sequence: TGTGCCAGCAGCTTAGTCCCAGATACGCAGTATTTT. The gene calls are TRBV11-2 and TRBJ2-3; D is unresolved. V was cut by 1 base and J by 4 bases, with 3 bases left in between. CDR3 length: 12 residues. The V gene's germline CDR1 is SGHAT and CDR2 FQNNGV.

A few counts support this clone. Written as DNA, the CDR3 is TGCGCCAGCAGCATAAGCGGGAGTCGATCCTACAATGAGCAGTTCTTC. The encoded protein is CASSISGSRSYNEQFF. This chain uses TRBV5-1 with TRBJ2-1; 8 nucleotides agree with TRBD2. Germline CDR1 is SGHRS and CDR2 is YFSETQ. The CDR3 is 16 amino acids. V was pared by 4 bases and J by 1 base, with 7 bases of the junction left unmatched.

The V and J genes are TRBV9 and TRBJ2-1; D is possibly TRBD1 or TRBD2 (5 bases each). The ends were cut back, 0 bases at V and 0 bases at J, with 10 bases in the middle. The CDR3 runs to 16 residues. Looked up from germline, CDR1 is SGDLS and CDR2 is YYNGEE. The CDR3 DNA reads as TGTGCCAGCAGCGTAGTGGCAGGGAGCTCCTACAATGAGCAGTTCTTC. It is translated as CASSVVAGSSYNEQFF.

This chain uses TRBV2 with TRBJ2-6; D is ambiguous. Per germline, CDR1 SNHLY and CDR2 FYNNEI. The CDR3 has 12 residues. CDR3 sequence: CSFSSGANVLTF. DNA of the CDR3: TGTTCTTTCAGCTCTGGGGCCAACGTCCTGACTTTC.

The gene calls are TRBV7-7 and TRBJ2-7, with 8 nucleotides matching TRBD2. The CDR3 totals 14 residues. In germline, CDR1 is SSHAT, CDR2 FNYEAQ (reference sequence). Trimming took 3 bases from V and 7 from J; bases not matched to a gene: 8. The CDR3 bases are TGTGCCAGCAGCTTTGCCAGCGGGAGTGGAGAGCAGTACTTC. Translating gives CASSFASGSGEQYF.

V is TRBV18 and J is TRBJ2-1; 8 bases align to TRBD2. CDR1 is KGHSH, CDR2 LQKENI, per germline. J was trimmed by 4 bases and V by 0 bases; bases with no gene match: 17. This CDR3 has 20 residues. The CDR3 DNA is TGTGCCAGCTCACCACCCGACAGCCGCTCCGGCGGGGGGTGGTACAATGAGCAGTTCTTC. It translates to CASSPPDSRSGGGWYNEQFF.

J is TRBJ2-4 and V is TRBV7-2; possible D gene TRBD1, 7 bases. V was cut by 5 bases and J by 1 base, with 21 bases left in between. CDR1 is SGHTA, CDR2 FQGNSA, per germline. The CDR3 sequence is 18 residues long. This chain's CDR3 is CASSPLTGWGRAKNIQYF. CDR3 in DNA: TGTGCCAGCAGCCCTCTGACAGGGTGGGGGAGGGCCAAAAACATTCAGTACTTC.

This chain joins TRBV7-6 and TRBJ2-1; TRBD1 agrees at 7 bases. Unmatched junction bases numbered 14, after V lost 6 bases and J lost 3 bases. Germline V gene data show CDR1 as SGHVS and CDR2 as FNYEAQ. This CDR3 has 17 amino acids. CDR3 nucleotides: TGTGCCAGCAGTCGATACAGGACAGGCCGGGGCTACAATGAGCAGTTCTTC. It yields the protein CASSRYRTGRGYNEQFF. Based on the CDR3 plus reference TRBV7-6 and TRBJ2-1, the full variable domain is GAGVSQSPRYKVTKRGQDVALRCDPISGHVSLYWYRQALGQGPEFLTYFNYEAQQDKSGLPNDRFSAERPEGSISTLTIQRTEQRDSAMYRCASSRYRTGRGYNEQFFGPGTRLTVL.

The chain uses TRBV20-1 and TRBJ1-2; unclear D gene. This CDR3 has 9 amino acids. Trimming stripped 7 bases from V and 8 bases from J, with 8 bases between. The germline V gene has CDR1 DFQATT and CDR2 SNEGSKA (reference sequence). In nucleotides, the CDR3 is TGCAGTGACAGAGGCGGCTACACCTTC. The encoded protein is CSDRGGYTF.

The rearrangement joins TRBV10-3 to TRBJ2-3; the match to TRBD1 covers 7 bases. This CDR3 spans 10 amino acids. CDR1 is ENHRY and CDR2 is SYGVKD in the germline V gene. V dropped 9 bases and J dropped 10; count of bases not matched to a gene: 4. The CDR3 DNA reads as TGTGCCATAGGACAGGAGGCGCAGTATTTT. Translated: CAIGQEAQYF.

This clone was seen once. The rearrangement links TRBV19 to TRBJ1-5; D gene unclear. The length of the CDR3 is 14 residues. Germline assignment: CDR1 LNHDA and CDR2 SQIVND (reference sequence). The ends were cut back, 7 bases at V and 0 bases at J, with 10 bases in the middle. CDR3 nucleotide sequence: TGTGCCAGTACCGTCACTAATAGCAATCAGCCCCAGCATTTT. Protein: CASTVTNSNQPQHF.

The CDR3 is CASSLETGAYQPQHF. CDR3 coding DNA: TGTGCCAGCAGCTTGGAGACAGGGGCGTATCAGCCCCAGCATTTT. This chain uses TRBV5-5 with TRBJ1-5; 8 positions agree with TRBD1. After removal of 0 bases from V and 5 bases from J, the junction contained 4 bases not matched to a gene. The CDR3 covers 15 residues. Germline-derived CDR1 and CDR2 are SGHKS and YYEKEE (reference sequence). Full variable domain (remainder filled in from reference TRBV5-5 and TRBJ1-5): DAGVTQSPTHLIKTRGQQVTLRCSPISGHKSVSWYQQVLGQGPQFIFQYYEKEERGRGNFPDRFSARQFPNYSSELNVNALLLGDSALYLCASSLETGAYQPQHFGDGTRLSIL.

The chain combines TRBV19 with TRBJ1-1, with D uncertain. Germline V gene lookup returns CDR1 LNHDA and CDR2 SQIVND (reference sequence). V lost 1 base, J lost 4 bases, and 7 bases lay in between. The CDR3 is 13 amino acids. As DNA, the CDR3 is TGTGCCAGTAGTATAGTCCATGGCACTGAAGCTTTCTTT. Amino acid sequence: CASSIVHGTEAFF.

The rearrangement uses TRBV14 and TRBJ2-7; D gene ambiguous. Trimming took 3 bases from V and 1 from J, leaving 4 bases between them. The germline CDR1 and CDR2 sequences are SGHDN and FVKESK. This CDR3 has 12 residues. The CDR3 region has the DNA TGTGCCAGCAGCCAGGAGTCCTACGAGCAGTACTTC. Its translation is CASSQESYEQYF. Looking up the rest from reference TRBV14 and TRBJ2-7 gives the full variable domain: EAGVTQFPSHSVIEKGQTVTLRCDPISGHDNLYWYRRVMGKEIKFLLHFVKESKQDESGMPNNRFLAERTGGTYSTLKVQPAELEDSGVYFCASSQESYEQYFGPGTRLTVT.

The chain employs TRBV27 and TRBJ2-5, with 7 bases that match TRBD2. The length of the CDR3 is 15 residues. The germline gives CDR1 MNHEY, CDR2 SMNVEV (reference sequence). After removal of 6 bases from V and 3 bases from J, the junction contained 10 bases not matched to a gene. CDR3 sequence reads: CASRRRSGGEETQYF. DNA of the CDR3: TGTGCCAGCAGACGTCGGAGTGGGGGGGAAGAGACCCAGTACTTC.

The chain uses TRBV11-3 and TRBJ2-3, with a possible D match to TRBD1 (6 bases). Germline-derived CDR1 and CDR2 are SGHNT and YENEEA. This CDR3 contains 14 residues. Trimming took off 3 bases at V and 4 bases at J, with 11 bases between the two ends. CDR3: CASSLHTGSDTQYF. For the CDR3, the DNA is TGTGCCAGCAGCTTGCATACAGGGTCAGATACGCAGTATTTT.

V and J are TRBV19 and TRBJ2-3; 8 nucleotides agree with TRBD1. CDR1 is LNHDA and CDR2 is SQIVND in the germline V gene (reference sequence). The CDR3 has 13 residues. With 6 bases clipped from V and 4 bases from J, the junction kept 3 bases outside the gene matches. The CDR3 coding sequence is TGTGCCAGTAGCCAGGGGGCATCAGATACGCAGTATTTT. It translates to CASSQGASDTQYF. The entire variable domain, with the rest obtained from reference TRBV19 and TRBJ2-3, is as follows: DGGITQSPKYLFRKEGQNVTLSCEQNLNHDAMYWYRQDPGQGLRLIYYSQIVNDFQKGDIAEGYSVSREKKESFPLTVTSAQKNPTAFYLCASSQGASDTQYFGPGTRLTVL.

V usage is TRBV5-1 and J usage is TRBJ2-7; D not certain. V lost 2 bases to trimming and J lost 3 bases, with 9 bases between them. Germline CDR1 is SGHRS and CDR2 is YFSETQ. CDR3 length: 13 amino acids. The CDR3: CASSFNYYYEQYF. The DNA for the CDR3 is TGCGCCAGCAGCTTTAACTATTACTACGAGCAGTACTTC.

The rearrangement links TRBV28 to TRBJ2-7; possibly TRBD1 or TRBD2 for D (6 bases each). V lost 1 base and J 0 bases, leaving 16 bases between the germline ends. Germline CDR1 MDHEN, CDR2 SYDVKM. The CDR3 covers 17 residues. The CDR3 spells CASSLSPWRGFSYEQYF. As DNA, the CDR3 is TGTGCCAGCAGTTTATCCCCTTGGAGGGGGTTCTCCTACGAGCAGTACTTC.

As DNA, the CDR3 is TGCAGCGCAACAGGGAAGGGAGTGGGCGGCTACACCTTC. Translation gives CSATGKGVGGYTF. J is TRBJ1-2 and V is TRBV29-1; D is perhaps TRBD1 (6 bases). Germline V CDR1 and CDR2: SQVTM, ANQGSEA. Trimming stripped 7 bases from V and 8 bases from J, with 20 bases between. CDR3 length equals 13 residues. The whole variable domain, remainder taken from reference TRBV29-1 and TRBJ1-2, is SAVISQKPSRDICQRGTSLTIQCQVDSQVTMMFWYRQQPGQSLTLIATANQGSEATYESGFVIDKFPISRPNLTFSTLTVSNMSPEDSSIYLCSATGKGVGGYTFGSGTRLTVV.

This chain links TRBV5-1 with TRBJ1-4; no reliable D call. CDR3 length equals 15 residues. The V end was cut by 0 bases, the J end by 5 bases, with 11 bases between. Germline V gives CDR1 SGHRS, CDR2 YFSETQ. The CDR3 protein is CASSLEEPLNEKLFF. In nucleotides, the CDR3 is TGCGCCAGCAGCTTGGAGGAGCCCTTGAATGAAAAACTGTTTTTT.

The rearrangement links TRBV2 to TRBJ1-5; D perhaps matches TRBD1 (6 bases). The CDR3 totals 14 residues. The germline V gene encodes CDR1 SNHLY and CDR2 FYNNEI. Deletions cut 6 bases from V and 4 bases from J, with 13 bases between. CDR3 DNA: TGTGCCAGCAGCTTGGGGGGCGGTAATCAGCCCCAGCATTTT. This encodes CASSLGGGNQPQHF.

This clone was counted only a few times. The J gene is TRBJ2-3, the V gene TRBV2; 10 bases are a match to TRBD2. V was clipped by 2 bases and J by 2 bases; unmatched bases: 4. The CDR3 covers 16 residues. The V gene's germline CDR1 is SNHLY and CDR2 FYNNEI. CDR3 protein: CASSEPGLANTDTQYF. In DNA form, the CDR3 reads TGTGCCAGCAGTGAACCGGGACTAGCGAACACAGATACGCAGTATTTT.

This sequence joins TRBV27 and TRBJ2-1, with 8 bases lining up with TRBD1. Trimming took 7 bases from V and 1 from J; bases not matched to a gene: 3. This CDR3 contains 14 residues. The germline CDR1 and CDR2 sequences are MNHEY and SMNVEV (reference sequence). In nucleotides, the CDR3 is TGTGCCAGCACACGACAGGGGTCCTACAATGAGCAGTTCTTC. Its translation is CASTRQGSYNEQFF.

V and J are TRBV5-1 and TRBJ2-7; TRBD1 aligns across 11 bases. The germline V gene encodes CDR1 SGHRS and CDR2 YFSETQ. Trimming took 0 bases from V and 6 from J; bases not matched to a gene: 2. The CDR3 is made up of 14 amino acids. As DNA, the CDR3 is TGCGCCAGCAGCTTGGGGACAGGGGGCGCCGAGCAGTACTTC. Its protein is CASSLGTGGAEQYF.

In its sample, this clone was seen a few times. V and J are TRBV28 and TRBJ2-3; D is uncertain. The CDR3 covers 15 residues. Germline V gene sequence: CDR1 MDHEN, CDR2 SYDVKM. Trimming pared 5 bases from V and 0 bases from J, leaving 12 bases between. The CDR3 loop reads CASSSAQTSTDTQYF. The CDR3 coding sequence is TGTGCCAGCAGTAGCGCCCAGACAAGCACAGATACGCAGTATTTT.

The V gene is TRBV7-6, the J gene TRBJ2-1, with 7 bases fitting TRBD1. Germline CDR1 is SGHVS and CDR2 is FNYEAQ. V shed 4 bases and J 3 bases; nucleotides not matched to a gene: 15. The CDR3 covers 18 residues. CDR3: CASSYIYRGRARYNEQFF. For the CDR3, the DNA is TGTGCCAGCAGCTACATTTACAGGGGCCGGGCTCGCTACAATGAGCAGTTCTTC.

A remark on this clone: One end of the junction is discordant with germline, which a read error may explain. The chain carries TRBV5-1 and TRBJ2-3; 8 nucleotides align to TRBD1. Germline CDR1 reads SGHRS; CDR2 reads YFSETQ. The CDR3 spans 15 residues. CDR3 residues: CTSSLAQGAEDTQYF. Here the CDR3 DNA reads TGCACCAGCAGCTTGGCGCAGGGGGCAGAAGATACGCAGTATTTT.

A few counts support this clone. The rearrangement joins TRBV7-2 to TRBJ2-5, with TRBD2 matching over 10 bases. The CDR3 runs to 14 residues. V shed 8 bases, J shed 7 bases, and the junction held 10 bases outside the gene matches. CDR1 is SGHTA, CDR2 FQGNSA, per germline. CDR3 sequence reads: CASDVAGGRGTQYF. In nucleotides, the CDR3 is TGTGCCAGCGATGTAGCGGGAGGCCGGGGGACCCAGTACTTC. Supplemented by reference TRBV7-2 and TRBJ2-5, the full variable domain reads GAGVSQSPSNKVTEKGKDVELRCDPISGHTALYWYRQSLGQGLEFLIYFQGNSAPDKSGLPSDRFSAERTGGSVSTLTIQRTQQEDSAVYLCASDVAGGRGTQYFGPGTRLLVL.

The gene calls are TRBV29-1 and TRBJ2-5; D might be TRBD1 or TRBD2, each matching 5 bases. Germline V gene lookup returns CDR1 SQVTM and CDR2 ANQGSEA. The CDR3 extends over 13 amino acids. V was shortened by 4 bases and J by 4 bases, with 13 bases between the two germline ends. In DNA, the CDR3 is TGCAGCGTTGCCGGGACGCTAGGAGAGACCCAGTACTTC. It yields the protein CSVAGTLGETQYF.